This T cell receptor beta chain is drawn from a study of cytomegalovirus exposure and HLA in healthy donors. Study-level findings and limits: In a later analysis, TCR association rates varied by HLA locus: DRB1 most, HLA-C fewest. It was reported that the classifier diagnosed cytomegalovirus status with high specificity and sensitivity in both the original and validation cohorts.

The V gene lost 3 bases and the J gene lost 6 bases, with 10 bases spanning the gap. Germline V gene sequence: CDR1 SGHRS, CDR2 YFSETQ. This CDR3 contains 13 residues. In the PCR, 60 Vbeta and 13 Jbeta primers were used. Repertoires were generated with immunoSEQ multiplex PCR, while TCRdb's copy carries only in-frame clones and drops some. The data hold 90,000 to 130,000 clones, with roughly 85% observed a single time. A note on this clone: Its antigen is not known.

This chain uses TRBV5-1 with TRBJ1-5; tentatively, D is TRBD1 (6 bases). Sequencing was performed on PBMCs. The receptor's source is a young man in good health and CMV-seropositive. The CDR3 DNA sequence: TGCGCCAGCAGCTCGACAGGTCCTCAGCCCCAGCATTTT. This codes for CASSSTGPQPQHF.